This T cell receptor beta chain was recovered during a study of blood T cell repertoires in COVID-19. With 2 bases clipped from V and 5 bases from J, the junction kept 4 bases outside the gene matches. The germline gives CDR1 GTSNPN, CDR2 SVGIG (reference sequence). The CDR3 covers 13 residues. The data were produced by immunoSEQ multiplex PCR, yet TCRdb's version contains in-frame clones alone and is incomplete. The sample contains around 330,000 clones, roughly 90% of which appear only once. Sequencing used peripheral blood. This TCR was sampled from a woman in her forties or fifties with active or convalescent COVID-19. The V gene is TRBV30, the J gene TRBJ1-1, with 8 bases aligning to TRBD1. The CDR3 sequence is CAWSYRGGTEAFF. Here the CDR3 DNA reads TGTGCCTGGAGTTACAGGGGGGGTACTGAAGCTTTCTTT.